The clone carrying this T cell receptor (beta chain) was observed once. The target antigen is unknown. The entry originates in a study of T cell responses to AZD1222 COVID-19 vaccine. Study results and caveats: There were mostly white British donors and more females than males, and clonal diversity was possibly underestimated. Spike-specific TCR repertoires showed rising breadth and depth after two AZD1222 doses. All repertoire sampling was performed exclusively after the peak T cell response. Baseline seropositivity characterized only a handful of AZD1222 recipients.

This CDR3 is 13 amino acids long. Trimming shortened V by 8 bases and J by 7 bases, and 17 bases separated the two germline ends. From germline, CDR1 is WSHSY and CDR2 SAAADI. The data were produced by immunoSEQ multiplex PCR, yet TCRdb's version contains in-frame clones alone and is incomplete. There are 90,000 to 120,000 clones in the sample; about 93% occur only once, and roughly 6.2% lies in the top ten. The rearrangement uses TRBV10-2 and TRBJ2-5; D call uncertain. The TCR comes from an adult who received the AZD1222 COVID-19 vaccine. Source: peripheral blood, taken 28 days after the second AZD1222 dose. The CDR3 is CASRPGPGVTQYF. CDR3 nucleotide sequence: TGCGCCAGCCGCCCGGGCCCTGGTGTGACCCAGTACTTC.